This TCR beta chain was identified in a study of T cells in localized non-small cell lung cancer. Points from the study as a whole: Sequence data derive from only one tumor region, so heterogeneity remains possible. Turning up in adjacent lung were a median approximately 60 of the top 100 tumor clones. Uninvolved adjacent lung had higher T cell clonality than tumor and all other tissues. Patients showing higher blood T cell density tended to see longer overall survival.

The protocol was immunoSEQ multiplex PCR, while the TCRdb copy is restricted to in-frame clones and leaves out a portion. Of tens of thousands of clones detected, roughly 80% appear once; the ten largest clones hold 8.5% to 10%. Deletions cut 3 bases from V and 8 bases from J, with 12 bases between. Germline V gene sequence: CDR1 SGHDT, CDR2 YYEEEE. The CDR3 has 14 amino acids. A word on this clone: Its antigen is not known.

This receptor was taken from a man between 40 and 75 years old with stage III squamous cell lung carcinoma. J is TRBJ1-6 and V is TRBV5-6; D perhaps matches TRBD1 (5 bases). Sequences were derived from peripheral blood, sampled before any cancer treatment. The CDR3: CASSSGWGDSPLHF. CDR3 nucleotide sequence: TGTGCCAGCAGCTCGGGGTGGGGGGATTCACCCCTCCACTTT.